This T cell receptor (beta chain) is from a study of blood T cells in healthy people across ages. Donor samples were obtained from healthy Caucasian individuals from Russia, aged roughly 6 to 90. The germline CDR1 and CDR2 sequences are SGHRS and YFSETQ. J was trimmed by 2 bases and V by 4 bases; bases with no gene match: 5. This CDR3 contains 16 residues. Combining a sample-barcoded 5' primer with a J-beta primer mix, a second PCR ran for roughly 7 to 11 cycles. TCRdb redid the calling of the 5' RACE reads with MiXCR, one entry per CDR3 protein. The sample shows 1.5 million to 2 million distinct CDR3 sequences, roughly 27% of them seen only once. This clonotype appeared many times.

Sequenced sample: blood. This TCR was sampled from a woman in her 30s in good health. This chain joins TRBV5-1 and TRBJ2-6, with TRBD1 identical over 8 bases. The CDR3 protein is CASSEKQGAGANVLTF. The CDR3 DNA reads TGCGCCAGCAGCGAAAAACAGGGGGCTGGGGCCAACGTCCTGACTTTC.